What follows are 28 T cell receptor beta chains derived from one specimen sequenced in a study of T-cell memory formation after mild COVID-19. MiXCR, applied by TCRdb to the 5' RACE reads, yields one record per CDR3 protein. The top ten hold 22% of the sample, which has roughly 280,000 distinct CDR3 sequences, about 16% seen once. The sample consisted of PBMCs or a T cell subset sorted from them (not recorded which). Receptor source: a man aged 18-30 years who had mild COVID-19 (a few samples of this study predate the infection). Cell type and time point are not known.

The chain uses TRBV12-3 or TRBV12-4 and TRBJ2-7, with 11 bases aligning to TRBD2. The CDR3 sequence is 15 residues long. V gave up 6 bases and J gave up 7 bases; unmatched junction bases: 11. The CDR3 loop is CASSQISGGAGEQYF. The CDR3 DNA is TGTGCCAGCAGCCAGATTAGCGGGGGGGCTGGTGAGCAGTACTTC.

This clonotype was observed at least ten times. The chain uses TRBV24-1 and TRBJ2-7, with D perhaps TRBD1 or TRBD2 (6 bases each). Trimming removed 2 bases from V and 6 bases from J, with 13 bases in between. Germline-derived CDR1 and CDR2 are KGHDR and SFDVKD. The CDR3 is made up of 14 amino acids. The CDR3 sequence is CATSDSSGAGEQYF. CDR3 DNA sequence: TGTGCCACCAGTGATTCATCGGGGGCGGGCGAGCAGTACTTC.

This clonotype has at least ten counts. The rearrangement joins TRBV6-1 to TRBJ2-3, with D possibly matching TRBD2 (5 bases). Germline CDR1 and CDR2: MNHNS and SASEGT. V lost 5 bases to trimming and J lost 5 bases, with 11 bases between them. The CDR3 totals 13 residues. CDR3 region: CASSQGGVDTQYF. The CDR3 nucleotides read TGTGCCAGCAGTCAAGGAGGTGTAGATACGCAGTATTTT.

The rearrangement links TRBV10-3 to TRBJ1-5; D not resolved. Germline V CDR1 and CDR2: ENHRY, SYGVKD. The CDR3 has 13 residues. Trimming took 3 bases from V and 0 from J, leaving 3 bases between them. CDR3 region: CAISEHSNQPQHF. In DNA form, the CDR3 reads TGTGCCATCAGTGAACATAGCAATCAGCCCCAGCATTTT.

This clonotype was seen more than once but under ten times. The rearrangement joins TRBV11-1 to TRBJ2-5; a weak D match, TRBD2 (5 bases). The V and J ends lost 5 bases and 5 bases respectively, with 18 bases between them. The germline gives CDR1 SGHAT, CDR2 FQDESV (reference sequence). This CDR3 contains 15 residues. The CDR3 region has the DNA TGTGCCAGCAGCCGTCTAGTCGGAGGCGGGGAGACCCAGTACTTC. The encoded protein is CASSRLVGGGETQYF.

The table lists this clonotype with a few counts. The chain joins TRBV7-9 to TRBJ1-4; 7 positions agree with TRBD1. This CDR3 comprises 15 residues. Looked up from germline, CDR1 is SEHNR and CDR2 is FQNEAQ (reference sequence). The V gene end was trimmed by 4 bases and the J gene end by 4 bases; junction bases not matched to a gene: 6. Written as DNA, the CDR3 is TGTGCCAGCAGCTATTGGACAGGCGATAATGAAAAACTGTTTTTT. Translated: CASSYWTGDNEKLFF. Full variable domain (outside the CDR3, taken from reference TRBV7-9 and TRBJ1-4): DTGVSQNPRHKITKRGQNVTFRCDPISEHNRLYWYRQTLGQGPEFLTYFQNEAQLEKSRLLSDRFSAERPKGSFSTLEIQRTEQGDSAMYLCASSYWTGDNEKLFFGSGTQLSVL.

The rearrangement uses TRBV7-2 and TRBJ1-5; D remains unclear. Trimming took off 1 base at V and 4 bases at J, with 11 bases between the two ends. CDR1 is SGHTA, CDR2 FQGNSA, per germline. CDR3 size: 15 residues. DNA for the CDR3: TGTGCCAGCAGCTTAGTTAGGGCGGTAAATCAGCCCCAGCATTTT. Its protein is CASSLVRAVNQPQHF.

The table lists this clonotype with a few counts. The chain employs TRBV18 and TRBJ1-5; D possibly corresponds to TRBD1 (6 bases). This CDR3 is built from 13 residues. Germline CDR1 reads KGHSH; CDR2 reads LQKENI. Trimming stripped 5 bases from V and 10 bases from J, with 15 bases between. In nucleotides, the CDR3 is TGTGCCAGCTCAACAACGGACAGCCAACCCCAGCATTTT. This gives the protein CASSTTDSQPQHF. Based on the CDR3 plus reference TRBV18 and TRBJ1-5, the full variable domain is NAGVMQNPRHLVRRRGQEARLRCSPMKGHSHVYWYRQLPEEGLKFMVYLQKENIIDESGMPKERFSAEFPKEGPSILRIQQVVRGDSAAYFCASSTTDSQPQHFGDGTRLSIL.

The rearrangement uses TRBV18 and TRBJ2-5, with D unclear. Per germline, CDR1 KGHSH and CDR2 LQKENI. Trimming took 2 bases from V and 5 from J, leaving 6 bases between them. This CDR3 has 12 residues. CDR3 protein: CASSPVPETQYF. The CDR3 DNA is TGTGCCAGCTCACCAGTTCCGGAGACCCAGTACTTC.

This clonotype was seen a few times. This chain joins TRBV20-1 and TRBJ1-2, with D unclear. V lost 4 bases and J lost 5, with 14 bases in between. This CDR3 contains 13 residues. Germline loops: CDR1 DFQATT, CDR2 SNEGSKA (reference sequence). For the CDR3, the DNA is TGCAGTGCTACACCCGGTGCGGATTATGGCTACACCTTC. Amino acids: CSATPGADYGYTF.

This clonotype was recorded a few times. The CDR3 region is CASSYAAPGELFF. The CDR3 DNA is TGTGCCAGCAGTTACGCCGCACCCGGGGAGCTGTTTTTT. The V call is TRBV6-5, the J call TRBJ2-2, with unresolved D. Between the trimmed V and J ends, which lost 2 bases and 6 bases, there was a span of 7 bases. Germline V gene lookup returns CDR1 MNHEY and CDR2 SVGAGI. The CDR3 is 13 residues long.

This clonotype was recorded many times. The gene calls are TRBV5-1 and TRBJ2-1; D may correspond to TRBD1 or TRBD2 (5 bases each). The CDR3 loop spans 14 amino acids. Germline CDR1 is SGHRS and CDR2 is YFSETQ. The V and J ends lost 0 bases and 8 bases respectively, with 12 bases between them. The CDR3, as DNA: TGCGCCAGCAGCTTGGTATCAGGGACCGATGAGCAGTTCTTC. Encoded protein: CASSLVSGTDEQFF.

The chain uses TRBV6-6 and TRBJ1-1; TRBD1 matches at 7 bases. Germline V lookup: CDR1 MNHNY, CDR2 SVGAGI (reference sequence). The junction had 6 bases not matched to a gene; V was cut back by 2 bases and J by 0 bases. The CDR3 is 16 residues long. CDR3 region: CASSYPTGRMNTEAFF. The DNA of the CDR3 is TGTGCCAGCAGTTACCCGACAGGGAGGATGAACACTGAAGCTTTCTTT.

In this sample, this clonotype turned up a few times. The chain joins TRBV4-3 to TRBJ2-1; 8 bases fit TRBD2. The CDR3 consists of 15 residues. V shed 4 bases and J 8 bases; nucleotides not matched to a gene: 10. Germline loops: CDR1 LGHNA, CDR2 YSLEER. CDR3 sequence: CASSRRRGVGDEQFF. The CDR3 region has the DNA TGCGCCAGCAGCCGCAGGCGGGGGGTAGGCGATGAGCAGTTCTTC.

V and J are TRBV12-3 or TRBV12-4 and TRBJ1-5; D is possibly TRBD1 (5 bases). V lost 4 bases, J lost 3 bases, and 7 bases lay in between. The CDR3 length is 13 residues. DNA for the CDR3: TGTGCCAGCAGTTGGGGGGACAATCAGCCCCAGCATTTT. This sequence encodes CASSWGDNQPQHF.

V is TRBV20-1 and J is TRBJ1-2; D gene uncertain. V shed 6 bases and J shed 5 bases, with 10 bases lying between them. The CDR3 length is 11 residues. Germline values: CDR1 DFQATT, CDR2 SNEGSKA (reference sequence). The CDR3 coding sequence is TGCAGTGCATTTGAGGAGTATGGCTACACCTTC. Its protein product is CSAFEEYGYTF.

This chain links TRBV6-5 with TRBJ1-6, with unresolved D. Germline-derived CDR1 and CDR2 are MNHEY and SVGAGI. The CDR3 has 14 residues. V lost 5 bases and J 7 bases, leaving 12 bases between the germline ends. For the CDR3, the DNA is TGTGCCAGCAGTAAGACGGAGGGAAATTCACCCCTCCACTTT. This codes for CASSKTEGNSPLHF.

V is TRBV7-2 and J is TRBJ2-5; maybe TRBD1 (5 bases). From germline, CDR1 is SGHTA and CDR2 FQGNSA. This CDR3 is built from 14 residues. V was cut by 5 bases and J by 5 bases, with 15 bases left in between. The CDR3 nucleotides read TGTGCCAGCAGCCGATCTGGGGCCGAGGAGACCCAGTACTTC. This sequence encodes CASSRSGAEETQYF.

The chain carries TRBV5-1 and TRBJ2-5; 8 bases fit TRBD1. V lost 5 bases, J lost 5 bases, and 8 bases stayed unmatched. The CDR3 is 14 residues long. Germline CDR1 is SGHRS and CDR2 is YFSETQ. The CDR3 here is CASRRATGEETQYF. Here the CDR3 DNA reads TGCGCCAGCAGGCGGGCGACAGGGGAGGAGACCCAGTACTTC.

This clonotype was counted between two and nine times. This chain uses TRBV7-2 with TRBJ2-1; the match to TRBD2 covers 7 bases. Per germline, CDR1 SGHTA and CDR2 FQGNSA. Losses at the gene ends were 0 bases for V and 12 bases for J; bases not matched to a gene: 8. The CDR3 is 14 residues long. This CDR3 is CASSLAGGGRVQFF. CDR3 nucleotides: TGTGCCAGCAGCTTAGCCGGCGGGGGTAGGGTGCAGTTCTTC.

This clonotype was counted a few times. The genes are TRBV6-5 and TRBJ2-3; either TRBD1 or TRBD2 may supply D (5 bases each). The CDR3 is 12 amino acids. Germline V CDR1 and CDR2: MNHEY, SVGAGI. Trimming took 4 bases from V and 6 from J, leaving 8 bases between them. Here the CDR3 reads CASSFGDDTQYF. CDR3 nucleotide sequence: TGTGCCAGCAGTTTTGGGGACGATACGCAGTATTTT.

The chain recombines TRBV6-2 or TRBV6-3 with TRBJ1-2, with TRBD1 matching over 9 bases. Per germline, CDR1 MNHEY and CDR2 SVGEGT. This CDR3 has 16 residues. The ends lost 0 bases at V and 8 bases at J; junction bases unmatched: 10. CDR3 bases: TGTGCCAGCAGTTACTCGAGGGGACAGGGTGAACACGGCTACACCTTC. This encodes CASSYSRGQGEHGYTF.

This clonotype has only one observation. The chain links TRBV11-2 to TRBJ2-2; unclear D gene. This CDR3 is built from 15 residues. CDR1 SGHAT and CDR2 FQNNGV come from the germline V gene. V lost 1 base, J lost 5 bases, and 11 bases lay in between. This CDR3 is CASSLVRRKTGELFF. The CDR3 region has the DNA TGTGCCAGCAGCTTAGTTAGGCGAAAAACCGGGGAGCTGTTTTTT.

The V call is TRBV7-2, the J call TRBJ1-1; D is ambiguous. The germline CDR1 and CDR2 sequences are SGHTA and FQGNSA. The CDR3 is 15 residues long. The V gene lost 2 bases and the J gene lost 1 base, with 11 bases spanning the gap. CDR3 nucleotide sequence: TGTGCCAGCAGCTTACTCTCGCATTCGAACACTGAAGCTTTCTTT. Encoded protein: CASSLLSHSNTEAFF. Based on the CDR3 plus reference TRBV7-2 and TRBJ1-1, the full variable domain is GAGVSQSPSNKVTEKGKDVELRCDPISGHTALYWYRQSLGQGLEFLIYFQGNSAPDKSGLPSDRFSAERTGGSVSTLTIQRTQQEDSAVYLCASSLLSHSNTEAFFGQGTRLTVV.

This clonotype showed up just a few times. The chain combines TRBV6-1 with TRBJ2-1, with D unclear. Germline V lookup: CDR1 MNHNS, CDR2 SASEGT. This CDR3 spans 14 amino acids. V was pared by 2 bases and J by 3 bases, with 8 bases between. The CDR3 nucleotides are TGTGCCAGCAGTGAACCCAGAAACTACAATGAGCAGTTCTTC. This sequence encodes CASSEPRNYNEQFF.

The chain uses TRBV10-3 and TRBJ2-7, with D tentatively TRBD2 (6 bases). CDR1 is ENHRY and CDR2 is SYGVKD in the germline V gene. V lost 0 bases and J lost 1, with 7 bases in between. CDR3 size: 14 residues. CDR3 residues: CAISESSGSYEQYF. DNA for the CDR3: TGTGCCATCAGTGAGTCTAGCGGATCCTACGAGCAGTACTTC.

The V gene is TRBV12-3 or TRBV12-4, the J gene TRBJ2-7; D might be TRBD1 (5 bases). V was trimmed by 4 bases and J by 1 base, leaving 8 bases between them. This CDR3 is built from 13 residues. DNA of the CDR3: TGTGCCAGCAGTTCAGGGATGTCCTACGAGCAGTACGTC. Translation gives CASSSGMSYEQYV.

This clonotype was counted many times. The chain carries TRBV6-2 or TRBV6-3 and TRBJ2-5; D is possibly TRBD2 (6 bases). Trimming removed 6 bases from V and 4 bases from J, with 12 bases in between. Germline lookup yields CDR1 MNHEY and CDR2 SVGEGT. The CDR3 runs to 13 residues. In nucleotides, the CDR3 is TGTGCCAGCAGCCGGGACTCGGGAGAGACCCAGTACTTC. Protein sequence: CASSRDSGETQYF.